This TCR beta chain emerged from a study of T-cell memory formation after mild COVID-19. Study background: Each donor largely had its own TCR clusters. Overall study results and limits: From day 15 to 85, contracting clones were balanced between CD4 and CD8, whereas later expanders leaned toward CD4+. Cross-reactive memory seemingly joined, as some responding clones were found in pre-infection memory.

The CDR3 is 16 amino acids. Trimming took 2 bases from V and 2 from J; bases not matched to a gene: 5. This clonotype came up a few times. What it binds is not known. Constant-segment-primed 5'RACE gave TCR alpha and TCR beta cDNA libraries with sample barcodes and UMIs. TCRdb reprocessed the 5' RACE reads via MiXCR and lists one record per CDR3 protein. The table shows 110,000 to 150,000 distinct CDR3 sequences, with 20% to 25% occurring only once. This clonotype was obtained from an adult woman who had mild COVID-19 (a few samples of this study predate the infection). Cell type and time point are not known. Sequenced material: PBMCs or a T cell subset sorted from them (not recorded which). The rearrangement links TRBV12-3 or TRBV12-4 to TRBJ2-1, with TRBD2 matching 8 bases. CDR3 coding DNA: TGTGCCAGCAGTTTATCCCGGGAGGGGCCCTACAATGAGCAGTTCTTC. Protein: CASSLSREGPYNEQFF.